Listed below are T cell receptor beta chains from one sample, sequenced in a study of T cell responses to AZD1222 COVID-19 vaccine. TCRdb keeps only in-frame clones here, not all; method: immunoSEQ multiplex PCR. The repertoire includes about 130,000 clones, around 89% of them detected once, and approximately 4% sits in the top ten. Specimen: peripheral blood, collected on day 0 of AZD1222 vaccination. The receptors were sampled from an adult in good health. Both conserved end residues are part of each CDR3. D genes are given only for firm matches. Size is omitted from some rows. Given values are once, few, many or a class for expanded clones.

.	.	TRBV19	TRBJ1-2	CASSIVTKRANYGYTF	TGTGCCAGTAGTATTGTGACGAAGAGGGCTAACTATGGCTACACCTTC
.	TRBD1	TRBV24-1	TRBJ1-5	CATSDTRTGSEPQHF	TGTGCCACCAGTGACACTCGGACAGGGTCTGAGCCCCAGCATTTT
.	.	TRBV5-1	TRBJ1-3	CASSSDPSSGNTIYF	TGCGCCAGCAGCTCCGATCCGAGCTCTGGAAACACCATATATTTT
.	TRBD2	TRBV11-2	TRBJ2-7	CASSPRGSGPIEQYF	TGTGCCAGCAGCCCCCGGGGTAGCGGGCCGATCGAGCAGTACTTC
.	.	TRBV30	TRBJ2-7	CAWKDYQPYEQYF	TGTGCCTGGAAGGACTACCAACCCTACGAGCAGTACTTC
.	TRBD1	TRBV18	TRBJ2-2	CASSPPTGGNTGELFF	TGTGCCAGCTCCCCCCCGACAGGGGGGAACACCGGGGAGCTGTTTTTT
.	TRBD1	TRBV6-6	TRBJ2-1	CASGGTAYNEQFF	TGTGCCAGCGGTGGGACAGCGTACAATGAGCAGTTCTTC
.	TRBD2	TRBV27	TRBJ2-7	CASSFGLADSYEQYF	TGTGCCAGCAGTTTCGGACTAGCGGACTCCTACGAGCAGTACTTC
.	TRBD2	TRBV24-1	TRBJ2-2	CATSDPRGRAGELFF	TGTGCCACCAGTGATCCCCGGGGGAGGGCCGGGGAGCTGTTTTTT
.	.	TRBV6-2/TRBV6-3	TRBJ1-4	CASSYLRGSGEKLFF	TGTGCCAGCAGTTACCTTCGGGGAAGCGGTGAAAAACTGTTTTTT
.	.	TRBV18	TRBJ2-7	CASSPNSQGEQYF	TGTGCCAGCTCACCAAACTCCCAGGGAGAGCAGTACTTC
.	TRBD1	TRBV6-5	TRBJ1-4	CASSPGQGLNEKLFF	TGTGCCAGCAGCCCCGGACAGGGACTCAATGAAAAACTGTTTTTT
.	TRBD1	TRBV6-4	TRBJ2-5	CASSESGTGGQETQYF	TGTGCCAGCAGTGAAAGCGGGACAGGGGGCCAAGAGACCCAGTACTTC
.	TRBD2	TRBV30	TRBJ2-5	CAWSWGLAGAETQYF	TGTGCCTGGAGCTGGGGTCTAGCGGGAGCGGAGACCCAGTACTTC
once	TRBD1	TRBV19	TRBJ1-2	CASSIGTGYLYGYTF	TGTGCCAGTAGTATCGGGACAGGCTATCTATATGGCTACACCTTC
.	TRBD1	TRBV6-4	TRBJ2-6	CASSGRDRASGANVLTF	TGTGCCAGCAGTGGCCGGGACAGGGCCTCTGGGGCCAACGTCCTGACTTTC
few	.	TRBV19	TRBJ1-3	CASTKPRNTAGNTIYF	TGTGCCAGTACCAAACCCAGGAACACGGCTGGAAACACCATATATTTT